The entry below describes one TCR beta chain. The record originates from a study of beta chain features in type 1 diabetes. V gave up 4 bases and J gave up 5 bases, with 11 bases separating them. The V gene's germline CDR1 is SGHVS and CDR2 FNYEAQ. CDR3 length: 14 amino acids. Isolated RNA was reverse transcribed in full, so expressed TCRB transcripts were sequenced. The method was immunoSEQ multiplex PCR; TCRdb's version includes in-frame clones alone and lacks a portion of them. Of about 370,000 clones listed, approximately 15% are singletons. This receptor was identified in a woman between 18 and 29 years old in good health. The chain recombines TRBV7-6 with TRBJ2-2; D is unclear. The material sequenced was naive CD4+ T cells from blood. This chain's CDR3 is CASSYLQQTGELFF. The CDR3 coding sequence is TGTGCCAGCAGCTATTTACAGCAAACCGGGGAGCTGTTTTTT.